The 26 T cell receptor beta chains below were found in one sample sequenced in a study of blood T cell repertoires in COVID-19. Assay used: immunoSEQ multiplex PCR; TCRdb lists only in-frame clones, some missing. The profile shows 210,000 or so clones, 83% of them singletons. The specimen was peripheral blood. Receptors originate from a woman aged 25 to 45 with COVID-19, enrolled during active disease.

This clone was observed a handful of times. This chain links TRBV28 with TRBJ1-6; TRBD1 might be the D (5 bases). Germline lookup yields CDR1 MDHEN and CDR2 SYDVKM. The CDR3 contains 15 residues. V dropped 1 base and J dropped 7 bases, with 11 bases sitting between them. CDR3 sequence (DNA): TGTGCCAGCAGTTTATACAGGAAAGGGAATTCACCCCTCCACTTT. Amino acids: CASSLYRKGNSPLHF.

The chain employs TRBV2 and TRBJ1-3, with a possible D match to TRBD1 (6 bases). The V end was cut by 9 bases, the J end by 5 bases, with 20 bases between. Germline lookup yields CDR1 SNHLY and CDR2 FYNNEI. The length of the CDR3 is 15 residues. CDR3 sequence: CARSQGSGTRNTIYF. The CDR3 nucleotides are TGTGCCAGAAGTCAGGGTTCAGGGACAAGAAACACCATATATTTT.

About this clone itself: This CDR3 is also generated by other DNA sequences in the sample. The chain links TRBV15 to TRBJ1-4; D might be TRBD1 (6 bases). Trimming stripped 0 bases from V and 5 bases from J, with 7 bases between. The CDR3 extends over 14 amino acids. Per germline, CDR1 LNHNV and CDR2 YYDKDF (reference sequence). CDR3 DNA: TGTGCCACCAGCAGAGACAGGGGAAATGAAAAACTGTTTTTT. Its protein is CATSRDRGNEKLFF.

This clone has more than one count but fewer than ten. The gene calls are TRBV2 and TRBJ1-1, with 8 bases that match TRBD1. The CDR3 contains 15 residues. Germline lookup yields CDR1 SNHLY and CDR2 FYNNEI. V was pared by 4 bases and J by 3 bases, with 7 bases of the junction left unmatched. CDR3 sequence (DNA): TGTGCCAGCAGTGGACAGGGGATAAGGGACACTGAAGCTTTCTTT. Its translation is CASSGQGIRDTEAFF.

This sequence joins TRBV7-3 and TRBJ1-1, with 11 bases lining up with TRBD1. The CDR3 is 15 amino acids. V shed 7 bases, J shed 5 bases, and the junction held 9 bases outside the gene matches. In germline, CDR1 is SGHTA, CDR2 FQGTGA. Written as DNA, the CDR3 is TGTGCCAGCAACAAACCGGGACAGGGGGAAACTGAAGCTTTCTTT. It codes for CASNKPGQGETEAFF.

This chain uses TRBV5-1 with TRBJ2-1, with 8 bases that match TRBD2. Germline CDR1 is SGHRS and CDR2 is YFSETQ. The CDR3 is made up of 15 amino acids. The V segment lost 4 bases and the J segment 8 bases; nucleotides outside the gene matches: 11. CDR3 DNA: TGCGCCAGCAGCGCGGGACTAGGGTCGGGGGATGAGCAGTTCTTC. Translation: CASSAGLGSGDEQFF.

The chain links TRBV4-3 to TRBJ2-2; 13 positions match TRBD2. The CDR3 extends over 18 amino acids. The germline gives CDR1 LGHNA, CDR2 YSLEER. V lost 3 bases to trimming and J lost 4 bases; unmatched junction nucleotides: 8. CDR3: CASSQSPGTSGATGELFF. The CDR3 DNA is TGCGCCAGCAGCCAGAGTCCTGGGACTAGCGGGGCCACCGGGGAGCTGTTTTTT.

The V gene is TRBV2, the J gene TRBJ2-5; 7 nucleotides match TRBD1. This CDR3 comprises 17 residues. With V trimmed by 2 bases and J by 6 bases, 15 bases remained unmatched. The germline V gene encodes CDR1 SNHLY and CDR2 FYNNEI. Here the CDR3 reads CASSERTGARRLKTQYF. The CDR3 DNA follows: TGTGCCAGCAGTGAACGCACAGGGGCCCGTCGTCTGAAGACCCAGTACTTC.

This clone was counted ten times or more. This sequence joins TRBV28 and TRBJ1-1, with D maybe TRBD1 (6 bases). V gave up 6 bases and J gave up 5 bases, with 16 bases separating them. CDR3 size: 14 residues. Germline V gene sequence: CDR1 MDHEN, CDR2 SYDVKM. Written as DNA, the CDR3 is TGTGCCAGCAGACGGCCAGGGGCAAAGACTGAAGCTTTCTTT. Its translation: CASRRPGAKTEAFF.

The chain employs TRBV19 and TRBJ1-5; 7 nucleotides align to TRBD1. The CDR3 contains 17 residues. Germline V gene sequence: CDR1 LNHDA, CDR2 SQIVND (reference sequence). Trimming took 5 bases from V and 0 from J; bases not matched to a gene: 10. This CDR3 reads CASSPPGQTFSNQPQHF. CDR3 nucleotide sequence: TGTGCCAGTAGTCCCCCGGGACAGACTTTTAGCAATCAGCCCCAGCATTTT.

The V gene is TRBV11-2, the J gene TRBJ2-7; possible D gene TRBD2, 5 bases. Germline V gene sequence: CDR1 SGHAT, CDR2 FQNNGV. Trimming shortened V by 1 base and J by 0 bases, and 10 bases separated the two germline ends. The CDR3 consists of 15 residues. As DNA, the CDR3 is TGTGCCAGCAGCTTAGCAGGACTCCACTCCTACGAGCAGTACTTC. Amino acid sequence: CASSLAGLHSYEQYF.

This rearrangement joins TRBV19 to TRBJ1-1; 7 bases agree with TRBD1. V shed 6 bases, J shed 5 bases, and the junction held 9 bases outside the gene matches. Germline CDR1 LNHDA, CDR2 SQIVND (reference sequence). The CDR3 runs to 14 residues. The CDR3 spells CASSFTGAWTEAFF. The CDR3 DNA reads as TGTGCCAGTAGCTTCACAGGGGCTTGGACTGAAGCTTTCTTT.

CDR3 loop: CASSEALSAGELFF. The CDR3 DNA sequence: TGTGCCAGCAGTGAAGCGCTTAGCGCCGGGGAGCTGTTTTTT. V usage is TRBV2 and J usage is TRBJ2-2, with D possibly being TRBD2 (5 bases). V lost 0 bases and J lost 6, with 8 bases in between. The CDR3 runs to 14 residues. Germline V CDR1 and CDR2: SNHLY, FYNNEI.

This chain links TRBV6-2 or TRBV6-3 with TRBJ2-7; no reliable D call. The CDR3 length is 16 residues. With 3 bases removed from V and 3 bases from J, the gap between germline ends came to 18 bases. CDR1 and CDR2 from the germline V gene are MNHEY and SVGEGT. The CDR3 nucleotides are TGTGCCAGCAGTTATCGCCGTTCTTTGCGTATCTACGAGCAGTACTTC. This sequence encodes CASSYRRSLRIYEQYF.

The rearrangement uses TRBV28 and TRBJ2-1; 9 positions match TRBD1. The CDR3 runs 17 residues. The germline V gene encodes CDR1 MDHEN and CDR2 SYDVKM. The V segment lost 6 bases and the J segment 4 bases; nucleotides outside the gene matches: 13. The CDR3 here is CASSDSTGGIGYNEQFF. The CDR3 DNA is TGTGCCAGCAGCGATAGTACAGGGGGCATAGGGTACAATGAGCAGTTCTTC.

This chain connects TRBV19 to TRBJ2-7; no firm D call. Germline values: CDR1 LNHDA, CDR2 SQIVND (reference sequence). The CDR3 runs 15 residues. V was clipped by 3 bases and J by 1 base, with 13 bases between them. The CDR3 DNA sequence: TGTGCCAGTAGTATGGCGCAGGTCGAATCCTACGAGCAGTACTTC. It specifies CASSMAQVESYEQYF.

The chain employs TRBV30 and TRBJ2-7, with 12 bases that match TRBD1. The germline V gene has CDR1 GTSNPN and CDR2 SVGIG (reference sequence). The CDR3 has 18 residues. The V gene end was trimmed by 0 bases and the J gene end by 4 bases; junction bases not matched to a gene: 13. The CDR3 sequence is CAWSVSPGQGAIEYEQYF. The DNA for the CDR3 is TGTGCCTGGAGTGTATCTCCGGGACAGGGGGCGATCGAGTACGAGCAGTACTTC.

J is TRBJ1-1 and V is TRBV7-3; TRBD1 agrees at 8 bases. V dropped 5 bases and J dropped 6; count of bases not matched to a gene: 8. Germline V CDR1 and CDR2: SGHTA, FQGTGA. The CDR3 is made up of 14 amino acids. The CDR3 DNA reads TGTGCCAGCAGCCCTGGACAGGGAGGCTCTGAAGCTTTCTTT. Its protein product is CASSPGQGGSEAFF.

The V gene is TRBV10-3, the J gene TRBJ1-2; 9 bases are a match to TRBD1. Germline loops: CDR1 ENHRY, CDR2 SYGVKD. After removal of 5 bases from V and 6 bases from J, the junction contained 4 bases not matched to a gene. There are 13 residues in the CDR3. The CDR3 is CAISQQGANGYTF. The CDR3, as DNA: TGTGCCATCAGTCAACAGGGGGCGAATGGCTACACCTTC.

The chain joins TRBV5-1 to TRBJ2-7; unclear D gene. The germline CDR1 and CDR2 sequences are SGHRS and YFSETQ. V lost 5 bases and J lost 0, with 6 bases in between. The CDR3 loop spans 12 amino acids. The CDR3 sequence: CASRSDSYEQYF. The CDR3 DNA reads as TGCGCCAGCAGGTCAGACTCCTACGAGCAGTACTTC.

The chain links TRBV2 to TRBJ2-3; 12 nucleotides agree with TRBD2. Germline values: CDR1 SNHLY, CDR2 FYNNEI. The length of the CDR3 is 14 residues. V lost 8 bases and J lost 1; bases outside the gene matches: 1. This CDR3 is CASWTSGGTDTQYF. The DNA of the CDR3 is TGTGCCAGCTGGACTAGCGGGGGCACAGATACGCAGTATTTT. The full variable domain, rest sourced from reference TRBV2 and TRBJ2-3, is EPEVTQTPSHQVTQMGQEVILRCVPISNHLYFYWYRQILGQKVEFLVSFYNNEISEKSEIFDDQFSVERPDGSNFTLKIRSTKLEDSAMYFCASWTSGGTDTQYFGPGTRLTVL.

V is TRBV19 and J is TRBJ2-2; TRBD1 matches at 9 bases. CDR1 and CDR2 from the germline V gene are LNHDA and SQIVND (reference sequence). The V segment lost 3 bases and the J segment 4 bases; nucleotides outside the gene matches: 15. This CDR3 region has 19 residues. CDR3 region: CASSISLTGGLTLTGELFF. CDR3 nucleotide sequence: TGTGCCAGTAGTATCTCCCTAACAGGGGGCCTTACTCTCACCGGGGAGCTGTTTTTT.

As regards this clone: Other DNA sequences from this sample encode an identical CDR3 as well. In DNA form, the CDR3 reads TGTGCCACCAGCAGAGATCTGGGAGGAGGGGAGACCCAGTACTTC. Translation: CATSRDLGGGETQYF. The V and J genes are TRBV15 and TRBJ2-5; tentatively, D is TRBD2 (6 bases). CDR1 is LNHNV and CDR2 is YYDKDF in the germline V gene (reference sequence). With 0 bases removed from V and 5 bases from J, the gap between germline ends came to 13 bases. The CDR3 totals 15 residues.

The rearrangement uses TRBV7-2 and TRBJ2-7, with 10 nucleotides matching TRBD1. The CDR3 extends over 15 amino acids. The germline V gene encodes CDR1 SGHTA and CDR2 FQGNSA. The J segment lost 2 bases and the V segment lost 5 bases, leaving 6 bases of the junction unmatched. CDR3 sequence: CASSDRDRGAYEQYF. CDR3 coding DNA: TGTGCCAGCAGCGACCGGGACAGGGGAGCCTACGAGCAGTACTTC.

This clone was recorded only once. V usage is TRBV6-2 or TRBV6-3 and J usage is TRBJ1-5, with 8 nucleotides matching TRBD1. V shed 2 bases, J shed 5 bases, and the junction held 2 bases outside the gene matches. The germline CDR1 and CDR2 sequences are MNHEY and SVGEGT. CDR3 length equals 14 residues. CDR3 DNA: TGTGCCAGCAGTTACCCGACAGGGGATCAGCCCCAGCATTTT. Protein: CASSYPTGDQPQHF.

The J gene is TRBJ1-2, the V gene TRBV27; 9 nucleotides match TRBD1. CDR3 size: 12 residues. In germline, CDR1 is MNHEY, CDR2 SMNVEV (reference sequence). Germline trimming cut 5 bases from V and 6 bases from J; bases unmatched to any gene: 1. The CDR3 is CASSRTGDGYTF. The CDR3 DNA reads as TGTGCCAGCAGTCGGACAGGGGATGGCTACACCTTC.